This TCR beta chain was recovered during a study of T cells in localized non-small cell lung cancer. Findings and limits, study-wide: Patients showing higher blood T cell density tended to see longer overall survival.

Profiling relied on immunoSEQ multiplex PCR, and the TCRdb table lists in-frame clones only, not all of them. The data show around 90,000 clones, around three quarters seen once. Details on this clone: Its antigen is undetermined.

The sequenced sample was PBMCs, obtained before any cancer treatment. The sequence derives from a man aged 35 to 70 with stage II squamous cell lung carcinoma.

The CDR3 DNA reads as TGTGCCAGTAGTATGAGGACCCTTGGCTACACCTTC. It encodes CASSMRTLGYTF. This chain connects TRBV19 to TRBJ1-2, with D unclear. This CDR3 has 12 amino acids. V dropped 3 bases and J dropped 7 bases, with 9 bases sitting between them. From germline, CDR1 is LNHDA and CDR2 SQIVND (reference sequence). Full variable domain (remainder filled in from reference TRBV19 and TRBJ1-2): DGGITQSPKYLFRKEGQNVTLSCEQNLNHDAMYWYRQDPGQGLRLIYYSQIVNDFQKGDIAEGYSVSREKKESFPLTVTSAQKNPTAFYLCASSMRTLGYTFGSGTRLTVV.